The rows below give T cell receptor beta chains drawn from one sample of a study of cytomegalovirus exposure and HLA in healthy donors. Libraries were prepared by immunoSEQ multiplex PCR; TCRdb keeps only in-frame clonotypes and omits some of them. The sample has about 150,000 clones; approximately 90% are singletons. The sample comprised PBMCs. Receptors originate from a man aged 18 to 30 in good health and CMV-seronegative. Both conserved end residues are part of each CDR3. Each record gives: D gene, V gene, J gene, clone size, CDR3 DNA, CDR3 protein. A D gene is named only where the DNA matches it firmly. For some rows the clone size is stated as once, few or many, or as a class when expanded; others skip it.

>NA|TRBV30|TRBJ2-1|NA
TGTGCCTGGAGCCCCACAGCGGGTCTTTGGGAGCAGTTCTTC
CAWSPTAGLWEQFF
>NA|TRBV19|TRBJ1-4|NA
TGTGCCAGTAGAATAGGGGCCAGGAATGAAAAACTGTTTTTT
CASRIGARNEKLFF
>NA|TRBV29-1|TRBJ2-5|NA
TGCAGCGTTGGGTCCCGGGTGGGTATCGGGGAGACCCAGTACTTC
CSVGSRVGIGETQYF
>NA|TRBV5-1|TRBJ1-1|NA
TGCGCCAGCAGCCCGGAGGGGCGGGTCACTGAAGCTTTCTTT
CASSPEGRVTEAFF
>TRBD2|TRBV27|TRBJ2-1|NA
TGTGCCAGCAGTTTCCTAAGCGGGAGGAGGGACGAGCAGTTCTTC
CASSFLSGRRDEQFF
>TRBD2|TRBV7-9|TRBJ2-5|NA
TGTGCCAGCAGCCCCCGGGGGGGCGAGACCCAGTACTTC
CASSPRGGETQYF
>TRBD2|TRBV5-1|TRBJ2-4|NA
TGCGCCAGCAGCTCGGGACTAGCGGGAGTGTTAAACATTCAGTACTTC
CASSSGLAGVLNIQYF
>TRBD2|TRBV4-2|TRBJ2-1|NA
TGTGCCAGCAGCCAAGCCCTAGCGGGCAAGAACCGCAATGAGCAGTTCTTC
CASSQALAGKNRNEQFF
>NA|TRBV19|TRBJ1-1|NA
TGTGCCAGTCGCCTGGCAGGCCTCACTGAAGCTTTCTTT
CASRLAGLTEAFF
>NA|TRBV14|TRBJ2-1|NA
TGTGCCAGCAGCCAACGGAGGGGTATCTACAATGAGCAGTTCTTC
CASSQRRGIYNEQFF
>TRBD1|TRBV12-5|TRBJ1-5|NA
TGTGCTAGTGGTTCGGGACAGGGTATCGGCAATCAGCCCCAGCATTTT
CASGSGQGIGNQPQHF
>NA|TRBV2|TRBJ1-3|NA
TGTGCCAGCAGTGAAAAAGGGGCTGTTAGAAACACCATATATTTT
CASSEKGAVRNTIYF
>TRBD2|TRBV5-1|TRBJ2-3|NA
TGCGCCAGCAGCTTGGAGTACGGGGGGGCCTCAGATACGCAGTATTTT
CASSLEYGGASDTQYF
>TRBD1|TRBV30|TRBJ1-2|NA
TGTGCCTGGAGTGTAGCCCGTACAGGGGTTCGAGGCTACACCTTC
CAWSVARTGVRGYTF
>TRBD1|TRBV19|TRBJ1-2|NA
TGTGCCAGTAAAAGTACAGGGGAGTATAATGGCTACACCTTC
CASKSTGEYNGYTF
>TRBD1|TRBV6-5|TRBJ1-5|NA
TGTGCCATCGGACAGGGGAATCAGCCCCAGCATTTT
CAIGQGNQPQHF
>NA|TRBV5-6|TRBJ1-2|NA
TGTGCCAGCAGCTTGTTCCCCAGCCAGGGGAGCTATGGCTACACCTTC
CASSLFPSQGSYGYTF
>NA|TRBV25-1|TRBJ1-2|once
TGTGCCAGTTTGGGAGGCTATGGCTACACCTTC
CASLGGYGYTF
>NA|TRBV5-1|TRBJ1-3|NA
TGCGCCAGCAGCTTAATAACAGGCAACTCTGGAAACACCATATATTTT
CASSLITGNSGNTIYF
>NA|TRBV11-2|TRBJ1-1|once
TGTGCCAGCAGCTTTCCGGGGAAAGATGAAGCTTTCTTT
CASSFPGKDEAFF
>TRBD2|TRBV10-3|TRBJ2-1|once
TGTGCCATCAGTGGGTCCTTCGCGGGAGTAAAGCCCAGCCCCAATGAGCAGTTCTTC
CAISGSFAGVKPSPNEQFF
>NA|TRBV10-1|TRBJ2-2|NA
TGCGCCAGCAGTGAACGAGGGACCGGGGAGCTGTTTTTT
CASSERGTGELFF
>TRBD1|TRBV5-5|TRBJ1-2|NA
TGTGCCAGCAGCTTCAGGGGGACAGCTAACTATGGCTACACCTTC
CASSFRGTANYGYTF
>TRBD1|TRBV9|TRBJ2-5|NA
TGTGCCAGCAGCGTAGCGGGACAGGAAGAGACCCAGTACTTC
CASSVAGQEETQYF
>NA|TRBV21-1|TRBJ2-1|NA
TGTGCCAGCAGCAAAGGGTCCGGCAATGAGCAGTTCTTC
CASSKGSGNEQFF
>NA|TRBV11-3|TRBJ1-2|NA
TGTGCCAGCAGCCCTGCAGGGGTAGAAGGCTACACCTTC
CASSPAGVEGYTF
>NA|TRBV27|TRBJ1-4|NA
TGTGCCAGCAGTCGGACAGCAGCCGATGAAAAACTGTTTTTT
CASSRTAADEKLFF
>NA|TRBV7-8|TRBJ2-5|NA
TGTGCCAGCAGCTTAGCGTACTCTGGTAGTGTCGGCGGGAACCAAGAGACCCAGTACTTC
CASSLAYSGSVGGNQETQYF
>TRBD1|TRBV18|TRBJ1-4|NA
TGTGCCAGCTCCCCACAAAACAGGGGTATCGGTGAAAAACTGTTTTTT
CASSPQNRGIGEKLFF
>NA|TRBV21-1|TRBJ2-7|NA
TGTGCCAGCAGCGACGGACAGGGTTACTACGAGCAGTACTTC
CASSDGQGYYEQYF
>NA|TRBV7-9|TRBJ1-2|once
TGTGCCAGCAGCTTAGGCTCCCCGGGGGATGGCTACACCTTC
CASSLGSPGDGYTF
>TRBD1|TRBV5-4|TRBJ1-6|many
TGTGCCAGCAGCTTGGGACAGGGGGATTCACCCCTCCACTTT
CASSLGQGDSPLHF
>TRBD1|TRBV7-9|TRBJ1-1|NA
TGTGCCAGCAACCCAGACAGGGGGCATCCTGAAGCTTTCTTT
CASNPDRGHPEAFF
>TRBD1|TRBV2|TRBJ2-7|NA
TGTGCCAGCAGTGAAGATTGGGGACAGGGCGACGAGCAGTACTTC
CASSEDWGQGDEQYF
>TRBD1|TRBV7-9|TRBJ1-5|few
TGTGCCAGCAGCTCGGACAGGCACAATCAGCCCCAGCATTTT
CASSSDRHNQPQHF
>NA|TRBV7-6|TRBJ2-1|NA
TGTGCCAGCAGCCGAACAGGGAGCAATGAGCAGTTCTTC
CASSRTGSNEQFF
>TRBD1|TRBV29-1|TRBJ2-3|NA
TGCAGCGCGCCGGGACAGGACCGCCCCGATACGCAGTATTTT
CSAPGQDRPDTQYF
>TRBD1|TRBV19|TRBJ1-1|many
TGTGCCAGTAGTCAAGGGACAGGGTTGATTGGCACTGAAGCTTTCTTT
CASSQGTGLIGTEAFF
>TRBD2|TRBV13|TRBJ2-3|NA
TGTGCCAGCAGGTGGGGGGGGTTCCCAGATACGCAGTATTTT
CASRWGGFPDTQYF
>TRBD1|TRBV6-6|TRBJ1-1|NA
TGTGCCAGCAGGTTTGGACAGGAGATGAACACTGAAGCTTTCTTT
CASRFGQEMNTEAFF
>TRBD2|TRBV11-3|TRBJ2-1|NA
TGTGCCAGCAGCCCCAAATCTAGCGGGGGGGAGCAGTTCTTC
CASSPKSSGGEQFF
>NA|TRBV4-2|TRBJ2-7|NA
TGTGCCAGCAGCCAAGAACCTCGGACTAACAACGAGCAGTACTTC
CASSQEPRTNNEQYF
>NA|TRBV7-9|TRBJ1-4|NA
TGTGCCAGCAGCTTGGTCAGGGCCTCAACTAATGAAAAACTGTTTTTT
CASSLVRASTNEKLFF
>TRBD2|TRBV5-1|TRBJ2-1|once
TGCGCCAGCAGCAGACTAGCGGGGCTCTCTTACAATGAGCAGTTCTTC
CASSRLAGLSYNEQFF
>TRBD1|TRBV23-1|TRBJ1-1|NA
TGCGCCAGCAGTGAGGACAGGGCGAACACTGAAGCTTTCTTT
CASSEDRANTEAFF
>NA|TRBV12-5|TRBJ1-1|NA
TGTGCTAGTGGTTTGGTACAGGGAGTGAACACTGAAGCTTTCTTT
CASGLVQGVNTEAFF
>NA|TRBV7-3|TRBJ2-2|NA
TGTGCCAGCAGCTTAACGTCGGGAGCCGGGGAGCTGTTTTTT
CASSLTSGAGELFF
>TRBD2|TRBV9|TRBJ2-1|NA
TGTGCCAGCGGTAGCGGGGGGGCCTCCTACAATGAGCAGTTCTTC
CASGSGGASYNEQFF
>NA|TRBV5-1|TRBJ1-6|few
TGCGCCAGCAGGCAAACAGGGAGGGGTAATTCACCCCTCCACTTT
CASRQTGRGNSPLHF
>NA|TRBV4-1|TRBJ2-4|NA
TGCGCCAGCAGCCAAGTGCAGGGCCACCAGTACTTC
CASSQVQGHQYF
>TRBD1|TRBV9|TRBJ1-2|NA
TGTGCCAGCAGCGTAGATCCGGGTTTAGGGACAGGAAGATCCTATGGCTACACCTTC
CASSVDPGLGTGRSYGYTF
>NA|TRBV5-1|TRBJ2-5|NA
TGCGCCAGCAGACGGACAGAACAAGAGACCCAGTACTTC
CASRRTEQETQYF
>NA|TRBV7-8|TRBJ1-6|NA
TGTGCCAGCAGCCAGTTGGGGAGCTCCTATAATTCACCCCTCCACTTT
CASSQLGSSYNSPLHF
>TRBD1|TRBV7-2|TRBJ2-3|NA
TGTGCCAGCAGCTCACAGGGGCGACGGGATACGCAGTATTTT
CASSSQGRRDTQYF
>TRBD2|TRBV11-3|TRBJ2-3|NA
TGTGCCAGCAGCTTACCGGTGGGAGGGCCGATCCTCACAGATACGCAGTATTTT
CASSLPVGGPILTDTQYF
>NA|TRBV6-1|TRBJ1-5|NA
TGTGCCAGCAATACAGGGTTGACTCAGCCCCAGCATTTT
CASNTGLTQPQHF
>NA|TRBV19|TRBJ1-1|NA
TGTGCCAGTAGTATAGATGGAGGTTCCAACACTGAAGCTTTCTTT
CASSIDGGSNTEAFF
>NA|TRBV4-1|TRBJ2-2|NA
TGCGCCAGCGGTCGTCAGGGGAGCACCGGGGAGCTGTTTTTT
CASGRQGSTGELFF
>TRBD2|TRBV10-3|TRBJ2-3|NA
TGTGCCATCAGAGAGCGGGAGAGCACAGATACGCAGTATTTT
CAIRERESTDTQYF